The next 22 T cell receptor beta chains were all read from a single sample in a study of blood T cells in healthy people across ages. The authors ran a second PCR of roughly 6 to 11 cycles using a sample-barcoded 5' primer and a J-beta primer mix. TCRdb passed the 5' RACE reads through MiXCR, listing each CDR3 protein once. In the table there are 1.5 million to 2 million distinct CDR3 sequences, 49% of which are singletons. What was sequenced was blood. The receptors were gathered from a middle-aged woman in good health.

The CDR3 sequence is CASSSCGGCYEQYF. The CDR3 DNA sequence: TGTGCCAGCAGCTCGTGTGGTGGGTGCTACGAGCAGTACTTC. This chain uses TRBV11-2 with TRBJ2-7; D gene unclear. V dropped 4 bases and J dropped 3 bases, with 13 bases sitting between them. The length of the CDR3 is 14 residues. Germline values: CDR1 SGHAT, CDR2 FQNNGV.

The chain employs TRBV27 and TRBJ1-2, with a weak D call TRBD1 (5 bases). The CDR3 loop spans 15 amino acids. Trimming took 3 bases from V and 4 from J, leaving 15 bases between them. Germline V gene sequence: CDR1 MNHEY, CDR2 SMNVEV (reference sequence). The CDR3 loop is CASSFVPRDPYGYTF. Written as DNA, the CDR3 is TGTGCCAGCAGTTTTGTCCCCAGGGATCCCTATGGCTACACCTTC.

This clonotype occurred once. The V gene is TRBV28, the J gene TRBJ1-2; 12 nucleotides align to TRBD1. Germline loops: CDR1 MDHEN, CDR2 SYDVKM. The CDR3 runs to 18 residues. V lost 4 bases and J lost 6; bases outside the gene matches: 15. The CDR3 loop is CASSSPGTGTGGRDGYTF. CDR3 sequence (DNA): TGTGCCAGCAGTTCCCCCGGCACCGGGACAGGGGGCAGAGATGGCTACACCTTC.

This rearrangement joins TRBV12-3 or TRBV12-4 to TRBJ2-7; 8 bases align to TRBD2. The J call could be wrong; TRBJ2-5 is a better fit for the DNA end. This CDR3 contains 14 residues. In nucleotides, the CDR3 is TGTGCCACTCATGATCAGCGGGGGAGTGAGACCCAGTACTTC. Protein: CATHDQRGSETQYF.

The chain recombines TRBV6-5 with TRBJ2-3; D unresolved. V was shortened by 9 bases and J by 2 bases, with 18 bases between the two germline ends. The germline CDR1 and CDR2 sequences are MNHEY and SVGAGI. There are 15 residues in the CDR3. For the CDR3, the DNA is TGTGCCAGTAGGGCCCAGGACGGCTTCACAGATACGCAGTATTTT. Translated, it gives CASRAQDGFTDTQYF.

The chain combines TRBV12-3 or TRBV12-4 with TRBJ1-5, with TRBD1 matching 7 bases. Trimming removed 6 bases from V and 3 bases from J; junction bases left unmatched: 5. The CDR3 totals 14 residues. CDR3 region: CASRPQGPNQPQHF. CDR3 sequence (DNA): TGTGCCAGCAGGCCACAGGGGCCCAATCAGCCCCAGCATTTT.

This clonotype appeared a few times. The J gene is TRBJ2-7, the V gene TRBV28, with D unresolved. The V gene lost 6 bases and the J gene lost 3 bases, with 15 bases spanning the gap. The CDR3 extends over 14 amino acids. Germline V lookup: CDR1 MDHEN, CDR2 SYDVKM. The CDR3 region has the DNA TGTGCCAGCAGCCGACGGATGGGGTTCTACGAGCAGTACTTC. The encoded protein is CASSRRMGFYEQYF.

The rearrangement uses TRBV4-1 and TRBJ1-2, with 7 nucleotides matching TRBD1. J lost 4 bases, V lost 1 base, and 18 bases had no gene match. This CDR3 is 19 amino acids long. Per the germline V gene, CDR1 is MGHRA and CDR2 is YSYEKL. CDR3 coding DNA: TGCGCCAGCAGCCAAGCTTTTAAGGGGGCCCGGAGCGGATTCTATGGCTACACCTTC. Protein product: CASSQAFKGARSGFYGYTF.

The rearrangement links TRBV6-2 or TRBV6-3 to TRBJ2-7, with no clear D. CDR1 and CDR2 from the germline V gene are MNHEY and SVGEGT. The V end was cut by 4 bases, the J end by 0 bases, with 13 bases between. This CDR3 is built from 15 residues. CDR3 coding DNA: TGTGCCAGCAGTTCACCGATTCTTGGCTCCTACGAGCAGTACTTC. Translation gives CASSSPILGSYEQYF.

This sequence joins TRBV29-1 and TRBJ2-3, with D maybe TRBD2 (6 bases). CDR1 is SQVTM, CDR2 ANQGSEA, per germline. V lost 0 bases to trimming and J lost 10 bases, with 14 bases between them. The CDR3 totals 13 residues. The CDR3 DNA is TGCAGCGTTGAAGATGCCCTGGAGGGCCCGCAGTATTTT. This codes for CSVEDALEGPQYF.

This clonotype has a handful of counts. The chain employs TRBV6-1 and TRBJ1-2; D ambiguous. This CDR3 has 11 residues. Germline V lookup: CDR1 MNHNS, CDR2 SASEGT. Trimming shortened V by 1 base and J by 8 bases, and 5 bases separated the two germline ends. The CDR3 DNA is TGTGCCAGCAGTGAAGTGAAAGGCTACACCTTC. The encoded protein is CASSEVKGYTF.

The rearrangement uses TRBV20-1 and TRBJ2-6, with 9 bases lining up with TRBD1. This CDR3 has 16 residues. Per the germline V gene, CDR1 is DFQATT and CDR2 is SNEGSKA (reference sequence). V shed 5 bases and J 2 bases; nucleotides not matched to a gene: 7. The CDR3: CSAFTGGSAGANVLTF. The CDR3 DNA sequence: TGCAGTGCTTTCACAGGGGGCTCTGCTGGGGCCAACGTCCTGACTTTC.

CDR3: CASSSGTGMVETQYF. CDR3 bases: TGTGCCAGCAGTTCCGGGACAGGGATGGTCGAGACCCAGTACTTC. This chain links TRBV2 with TRBJ2-5; 9 bases line up with TRBD1. CDR3 length equals 15 residues. Germline V lookup: CDR1 SNHLY, CDR2 FYNNEI. V shed 5 bases, J shed 5 bases, and the junction held 9 bases outside the gene matches.

The CDR3 region has the DNA TGTGCCAGCAGTCCCCTTGGACAGGGGAGAGAGGAGACCCAGTACTTC. This codes for CASSPLGQGREETQYF. V is TRBV28 and J is TRBJ2-5; 9 nucleotides line up with TRBD1. Germline values: CDR1 MDHEN, CDR2 SYDVKM. This CDR3 is built from 16 residues. The V and J ends lost 5 bases and 5 bases, in that order; junction bases with no gene match: 12.

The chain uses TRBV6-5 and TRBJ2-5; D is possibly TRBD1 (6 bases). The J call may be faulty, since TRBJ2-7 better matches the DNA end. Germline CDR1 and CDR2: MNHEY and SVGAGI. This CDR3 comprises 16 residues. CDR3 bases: TGTGCCAGCAGAGGGGGTGGGGCAGGGCATCCCTACGAGCAGTACTTC. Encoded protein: CASRGGGAGHPYEQYF.

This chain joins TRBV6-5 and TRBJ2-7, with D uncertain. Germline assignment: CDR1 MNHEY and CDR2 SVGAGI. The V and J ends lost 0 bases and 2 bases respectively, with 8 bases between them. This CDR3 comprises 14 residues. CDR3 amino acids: CASSYSSETYEQYF. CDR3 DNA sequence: TGTGCCAGCAGTTACTCGTCGGAGACCTACGAGCAGTACTTC.

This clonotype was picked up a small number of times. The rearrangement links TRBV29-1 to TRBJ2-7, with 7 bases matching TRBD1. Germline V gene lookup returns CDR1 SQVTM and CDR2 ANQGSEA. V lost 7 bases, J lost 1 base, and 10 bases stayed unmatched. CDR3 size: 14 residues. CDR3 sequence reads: CSASGQDNSYEQYF. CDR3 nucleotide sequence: TGCAGCGCCAGCGGACAGGACAATTCCTACGAGCAGTACTTC.

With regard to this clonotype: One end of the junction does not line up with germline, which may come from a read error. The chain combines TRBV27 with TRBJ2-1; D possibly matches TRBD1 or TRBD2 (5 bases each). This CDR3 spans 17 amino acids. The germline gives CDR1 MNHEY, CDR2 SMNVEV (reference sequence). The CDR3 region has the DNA TGTGCCAGCAGTTTATCGCAACGGGGCGGCTCCTGCAATGAGCAGTTCTTC. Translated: CASSLSQRGGSCNEQFF.

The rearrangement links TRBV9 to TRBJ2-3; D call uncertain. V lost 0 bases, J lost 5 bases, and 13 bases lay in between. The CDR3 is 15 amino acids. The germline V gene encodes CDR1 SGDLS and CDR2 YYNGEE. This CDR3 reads CASSVAPSVGDTQYF. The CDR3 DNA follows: TGTGCCAGCAGCGTAGCTCCGAGCGTTGGAGATACGCAGTATTTT.

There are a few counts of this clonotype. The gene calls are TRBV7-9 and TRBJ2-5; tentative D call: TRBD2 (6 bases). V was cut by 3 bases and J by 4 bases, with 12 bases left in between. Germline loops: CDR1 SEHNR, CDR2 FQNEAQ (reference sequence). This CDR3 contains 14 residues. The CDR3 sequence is CASSLKGRPETQYF. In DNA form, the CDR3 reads TGTGCCAGCAGCTTGAAGGGGAGGCCAGAGACCCAGTACTTC.

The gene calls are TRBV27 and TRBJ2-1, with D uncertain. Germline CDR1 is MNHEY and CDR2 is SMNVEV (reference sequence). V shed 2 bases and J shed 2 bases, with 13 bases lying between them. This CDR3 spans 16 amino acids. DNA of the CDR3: TGTGCCAGCAGTTTAGACCCTCGGGTCCCCTACAATGAGCAGTTCTTC. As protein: CASSLDPRVPYNEQFF.

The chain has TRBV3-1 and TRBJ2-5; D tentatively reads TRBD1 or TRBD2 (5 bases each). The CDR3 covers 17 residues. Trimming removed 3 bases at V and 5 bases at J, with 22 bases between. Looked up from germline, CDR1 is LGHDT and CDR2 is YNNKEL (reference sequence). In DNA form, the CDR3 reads TGTGCCAGCAGCCACAATTCCGGGACCCTTACGAGGGAGACCCAGTACTTC. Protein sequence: CASSHNSGTLTRETQYF.